The T cell receptor beta chain described here comes from a study of T-cell reconstitution after alpha-beta-depleted transplantation in children. The V gene's germline CDR1 is SQVTM and CDR2 ANQGSEA. The CDR3 runs 13 residues. With V trimmed by 3 bases and J by 7 bases, 6 bases remained unmatched. The sample holds many counts of this clonotype. Unique molecular identifiers were incorporated during preparation of the TCRbeta library. TCRdb recomputed calls from the PCR reads with MiXCR, one row per CDR3 protein. Of approximately 490,000 distinct CDR3 sequences in the sample, around 12% were seen once. The sample was PBMCs from the stem cell graft donor, taken from the stem cell graft. The chain carries TRBV29-1 and TRBJ2-7; 10 bases are shared with TRBD1. The receptor's source is a human donor who donated a stem cell graft to a child with combined immunodeficiency. The CDR3 spells CSVEDRGNSEQYF. DNA for the CDR3: TGCAGCGTTGAGGACAGGGGGAACTCAGAGCAGTACTTC.